These T cell receptor beta chains were read from a single sample in a study of shared clonotypes between healthy human individuals. Repertoires were generated with immunoSEQ multiplex PCR, while TCRdb's copy carries only in-frame clones and drops some. This sample carries around 2.1 million clones, about 92% of them seen once, and the ten largest clones take roughly 1.7%. Sequencing was carried out using naive CD8+ T cells from PBMCs. The source of these receptors is a man in his late teens or twenties in good health. Some clones in this sample may be carry-over from other donors' samples. Both conserved end residues are part of each CDR3. The D gene is left open where the match is weak. Where a row states a size, it is once, few, many or the class of an expanded clone; other rows omit it.

d_call: NA
j_call: TRBJ2-7
v_call: TRBV14
cdr3_length: 15
clone_size: NA
cdr3_aa: CASSQLGAVPYEQYF
cdr3_nt: TGTGCCAGCAGCCAACTTGGGGCAGTTCCCTACGAGCAGTACTTC

d_call: TRBD1
j_call: TRBJ2-7
v_call: TRBV13
cdr3_length: 14
clone_size: few
cdr3_aa: CASSPRTGSREQYF
cdr3_nt: TGTGCCAGCAGCCCAAGGACAGGGTCTCGCGAGCAGTACTTC

d_call: TRBD1
j_call: TRBJ2-7
v_call: TRBV11-2
cdr3_length: 14
clone_size: NA
cdr3_aa: CASSSGTGVYEQYF
cdr3_nt: TGTGCCAGCAGCTCCGGGACAGGGGTCTACGAGCAGTACTTC

d_call: NA
j_call: TRBJ1-1
v_call: TRBV28
cdr3_length: 13
clone_size: NA
cdr3_aa: CASRKSRGTEAFF
cdr3_nt: TGTGCCAGCAGGAAATCCAGGGGTACTGAAGCTTTCTTT

d_call: TRBD2
j_call: TRBJ2-7
v_call: TRBV27
cdr3_length: 18
clone_size: NA
cdr3_aa: CASSLSFWASGRAGEQYF
cdr3_nt: TGTGCCAGCAGTTTGTCCTTCTGGGCTAGCGGGAGGGCCGGAGAGCAGTACTTC

d_call: TRBD1
j_call: TRBJ2-7
v_call: TRBV5-6
cdr3_length: 18
clone_size: NA
cdr3_aa: CASSSGWGQGAFGGEQYF
cdr3_nt: TGTGCCAGCAGCTCTGGATGGGGACAGGGGGCTTTTGGTGGGGAGCAGTACTTC

d_call: NA
j_call: TRBJ2-7
v_call: TRBV29-1
cdr3_length: 14
clone_size: NA
cdr3_aa: CSVEVLDSSYEQYF
cdr3_nt: TGCAGCGTTGAAGTTCTGGACAGCTCCTACGAGCAGTACTTC

d_call: TRBD2
j_call: TRBJ2-7
v_call: TRBV27
cdr3_length: 15
clone_size: once
cdr3_aa: CASSFGASGIYEQYF
cdr3_nt: TGTGCCAGCAGTTTTGGTGCTAGCGGAATATACGAGCAGTACTTC

d_call: TRBD1
j_call: TRBJ1-3
v_call: TRBV28
cdr3_length: 16
clone_size: NA
cdr3_aa: CASRGMTGGLGNTIYF
cdr3_nt: TGTGCCAGCAGGGGAATGACAGGGGGACTTGGAAACACCATATATTTT

d_call: NA
j_call: TRBJ2-2
v_call: TRBV25-1
cdr3_length: 18
clone_size: NA
cdr3_aa: CASSESTLGQGVTGELFF
cdr3_nt: TGTGCCAGCAGTGAATCAACCCTCGGCCAGGGAGTCACCGGGGAGCTGTTTTTT

d_call: NA
j_call: TRBJ1-1
v_call: TRBV6-1
cdr3_length: 14
clone_size: NA
cdr3_aa: CASRTLGWNTEAFF
cdr3_nt: TGTGCCAGCAGGACCCTGGGGTGGAACACTGAAGCTTTCTTT

d_call: NA
j_call: TRBJ2-7
v_call: TRBV27
cdr3_length: 16
clone_size: NA
cdr3_aa: CASSLSGIGVTYEQYF
cdr3_nt: TGTGCCAGCAGTTTATCGGGAATCGGGGTCACCTACGAGCAGTACTTC

d_call: TRBD2
j_call: TRBJ2-7
v_call: TRBV7-3
cdr3_length: 13
clone_size: NA
cdr3_aa: CASSFSGSGEQYF
cdr3_nt: TGTGCCAGCAGCTTTAGCGGGAGCGGCGAGCAGTACTTC

d_call: NA
j_call: TRBJ2-3
v_call: TRBV7-6
cdr3_length: 14
clone_size: NA
cdr3_aa: CASSLSPRTDTQYF
cdr3_nt: TGTGCCAGCAGCTTATCTCCCCGCACAGATACGCAGTATTTT

d_call: TRBD1
j_call: TRBJ2-7
v_call: TRBV6-5
cdr3_length: 15
clone_size: NA
cdr3_aa: CASSSSRDRGGVPYF
cdr3_nt: TGTGCCAGCAGTTCTTCCCGGGACAGGGGCGGGGTACCGTACTTC

d_call: TRBD1
j_call: TRBJ1-2
v_call: TRBV7-2
cdr3_length: 12
clone_size: NA
cdr3_aa: CASSPTRGQKTF
cdr3_nt: TGTGCCAGCAGCCCTACCCGGGGACAGAAGACCTTC

d_call: TRBD2
j_call: TRBJ2-7
v_call: TRBV5-4
cdr3_length: 15
clone_size: NA
cdr3_aa: CASSSIAGPAYEQYF
cdr3_nt: TGTGCCAGCAGCAGCATAGCGGGACCTGCCTACGAGCAGTACTTC

d_call: NA
j_call: TRBJ2-3
v_call: TRBV11-3
cdr3_length: 13
clone_size: NA
cdr3_aa: CASSEGPPATQYF
cdr3_nt: TGTGCCAGCAGTGAGGGGCCCCCCGCCACGCAGTATTTT

d_call: NA
j_call: TRBJ1-1
v_call: TRBV29-1
cdr3_length: 11
clone_size: NA
cdr3_aa: CTGTGNTEAFF
cdr3_nt: TGCACGGGGACGGGGAACACTGAAGCTTTCTTT

d_call: TRBD2
j_call: TRBJ2-6
v_call: TRBV27
cdr3_length: 16
clone_size: NA
cdr3_aa: CASRAGLPSGANVLTF
cdr3_nt: TGTGCCAGCAGAGCGGGACTTCCCTCCGGGGCCAACGTCCTGACTTTC

d_call: NA
j_call: TRBJ2-7
v_call: TRBV7-9
cdr3_length: 12
clone_size: NA
cdr3_aa: CASSIAPYEQYF
cdr3_nt: TGTGCCAGCAGCATAGCCCCCTACGAGCAGTACTTC

d_call: NA
j_call: TRBJ2-1
v_call: TRBV9
cdr3_length: 15
clone_size: NA
cdr3_aa: CASSAITSSYNEQFF
cdr3_nt: TGTGCCAGCAGCGCCATTACTAGCTCCTACAATGAGCAGTTCTTC

d_call: NA
j_call: TRBJ2-3
v_call: TRBV27
cdr3_length: 14
clone_size: NA
cdr3_aa: CASSFLGNTDTQYF
cdr3_nt: TGTGCCAGCAGTTTTCTGGGTAACACAGATACGCAGTATTTT

d_call: TRBD2
j_call: TRBJ2-1
v_call: TRBV11-2
cdr3_length: 15
clone_size: NA
cdr3_aa: CASSLSGMGYNEQFF
cdr3_nt: TGTGCCAGCAGCCTTAGCGGGATGGGATACAATGAGCAGTTCTTC

d_call: NA
j_call: TRBJ2-7
v_call: TRBV10-1
cdr3_length: 12
clone_size: NA
cdr3_aa: CASQSGDDEQYF
cdr3_nt: TGCGCCAGCCAGAGTGGGGACGACGAGCAGTACTTC

d_call: NA
j_call: TRBJ1-3
v_call: TRBV9
cdr3_length: 14
clone_size: NA
cdr3_aa: CASSGRQDGNTIYF
cdr3_nt: TGTGCCAGCAGCGGCCGGCAGGATGGAAACACCATATATTTT